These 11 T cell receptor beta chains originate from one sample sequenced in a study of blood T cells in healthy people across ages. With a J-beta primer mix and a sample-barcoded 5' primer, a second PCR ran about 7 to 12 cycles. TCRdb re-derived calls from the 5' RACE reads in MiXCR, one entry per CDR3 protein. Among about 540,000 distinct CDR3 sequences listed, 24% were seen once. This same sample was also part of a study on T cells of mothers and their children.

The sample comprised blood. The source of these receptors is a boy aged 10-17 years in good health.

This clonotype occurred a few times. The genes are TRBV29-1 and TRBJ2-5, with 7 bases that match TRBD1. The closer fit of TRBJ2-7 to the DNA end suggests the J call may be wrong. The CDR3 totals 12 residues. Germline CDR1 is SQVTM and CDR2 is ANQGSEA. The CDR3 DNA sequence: TGCAGCACGAGGGACAGCCAACGCGAGCAGTACTTC. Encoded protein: CSTRDSQREQYF.

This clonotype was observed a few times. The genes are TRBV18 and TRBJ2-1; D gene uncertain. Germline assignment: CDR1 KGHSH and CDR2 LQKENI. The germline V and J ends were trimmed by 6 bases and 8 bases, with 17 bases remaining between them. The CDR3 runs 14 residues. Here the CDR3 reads CASSPPSARDEQFF. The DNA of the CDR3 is TGTGCCAGCTCGCCGCCGAGCGCTAGGGATGAGCAGTTCTTC. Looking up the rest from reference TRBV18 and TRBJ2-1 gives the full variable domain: NAGVMQNPRHLVRRRGQEARLRCSPMKGHSHVYWYRQLPEEGLKFMVYLQKENIIDESGMPKERFSAEFPKEGPSILRIQQVVRGDSAAYFCASSPPSARDEQFFGPGTRLTVL.

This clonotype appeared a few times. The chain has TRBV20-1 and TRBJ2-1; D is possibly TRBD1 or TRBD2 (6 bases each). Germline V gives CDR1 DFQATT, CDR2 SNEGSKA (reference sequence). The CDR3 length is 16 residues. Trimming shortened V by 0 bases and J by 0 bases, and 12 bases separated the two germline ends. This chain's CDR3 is CSARDSGGPSYNEQFF. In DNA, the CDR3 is TGCAGTGCTAGAGATTCCGGGGGCCCCTCCTACAATGAGCAGTTCTTC.

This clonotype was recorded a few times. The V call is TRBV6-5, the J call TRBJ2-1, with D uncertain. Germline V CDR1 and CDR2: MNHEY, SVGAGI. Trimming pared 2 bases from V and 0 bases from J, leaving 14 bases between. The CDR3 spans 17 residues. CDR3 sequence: CASSYLPGTLSYNEQFF. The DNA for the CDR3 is TGTGCCAGCAGTTACCTTCCGGGTACGCTCTCCTACAATGAGCAGTTCTTC.

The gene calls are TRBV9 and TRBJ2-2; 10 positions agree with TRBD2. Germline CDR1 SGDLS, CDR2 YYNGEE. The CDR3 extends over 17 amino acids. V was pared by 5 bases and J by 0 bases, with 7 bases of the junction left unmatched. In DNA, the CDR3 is TGTGCCAGCAGTCGTCTAGCGGGAGCGACGAACACCGGGGAGCTGTTTTTT. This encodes CASSRLAGATNTGELFF.

The CDR3 loop is CASSWDGKETQYF. CDR3 DNA: TGTGCCAGCAGCTGGGACGGCAAAGAGACCCAGTACTTC. This chain connects TRBV6-5 to TRBJ2-5; either TRBD1 or TRBD2 may fit D (5 bases each). V was clipped by 6 bases and J by 3 bases, with 11 bases between them. The CDR3 contains 13 residues. The germline V gene encodes CDR1 MNHEY and CDR2 SVGAGI.

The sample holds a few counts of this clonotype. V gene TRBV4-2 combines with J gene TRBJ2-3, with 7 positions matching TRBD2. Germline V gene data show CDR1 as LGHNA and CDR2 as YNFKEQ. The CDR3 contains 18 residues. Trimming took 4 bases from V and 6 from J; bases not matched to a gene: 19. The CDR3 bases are TGTGCCAGCAGCCTCCCATTCGGGGGTGGCGGGAGAGGGGATACGCAGTATTTT. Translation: CASSLPFGGGGRGDTQYF.

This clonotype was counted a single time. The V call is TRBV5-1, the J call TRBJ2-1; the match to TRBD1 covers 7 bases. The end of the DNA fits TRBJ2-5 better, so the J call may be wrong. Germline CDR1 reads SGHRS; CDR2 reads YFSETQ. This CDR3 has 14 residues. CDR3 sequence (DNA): TGCGCCAGCAGGAGGACAGGCCGTACGGAGACCCAGTACTTC. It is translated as CASRRTGRTETQYF.

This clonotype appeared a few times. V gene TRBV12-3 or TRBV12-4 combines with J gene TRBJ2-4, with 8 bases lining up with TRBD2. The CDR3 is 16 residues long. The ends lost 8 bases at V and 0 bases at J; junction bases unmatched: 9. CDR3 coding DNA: TGTGCCAGCTCTCCCGGGGGGGAGGGAGCCAAAAACATTCAGTACTTC. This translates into CASSPGGEGAKNIQYF.

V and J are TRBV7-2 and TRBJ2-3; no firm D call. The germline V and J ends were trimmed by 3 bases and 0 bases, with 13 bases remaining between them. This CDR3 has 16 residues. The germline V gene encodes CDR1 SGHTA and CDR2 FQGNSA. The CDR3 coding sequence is TGTGCCAGCAGCTTCCGCTCTACTTCTAGCACAGATACGCAGTATTTT. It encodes CASSFRSTSSTDTQYF.

The CDR3 region is CASSRTGGVEPQHF. CDR3 DNA sequence: TGCGCCAGCAGCCGGACGGGTGGGGTGGAACCCCAGCATTTT. The chain carries TRBV4-1 and TRBJ1-5, with D unclear. Trimming shortened V by 4 bases and J by 10 bases, and 17 bases separated the two germline ends. This CDR3 spans 14 amino acids. Germline CDR1 and CDR2: MGHRA and YSYEKL.